These 22 T cell receptor beta chains were all obtained from the same sample, sequenced in a study of OX40 agonist ivuxolimab in advanced cancers. Libraries were prepared by immunoSEQ multiplex PCR; TCRdb keeps only in-frame clonotypes and omits some of them. The table has tens of thousands of clones, roughly nine tenths seen once. Sequenced here: CD4+ or CD8+ T cells sorted from blood, sampled in a trial of the OX40 agonist ivuxolimab. The receptor set was obtained from an adult with an advanced solid tumor such as melanoma, head and neck, liver or kidney cancer.

This chain links TRBV27 with TRBJ2-2, with D perhaps matching TRBD1 (6 bases). The germline V gene encodes CDR1 MNHEY and CDR2 SMNVEV (reference sequence). CDR3 length: 18 amino acids. V was cut by 5 bases and J by 0 bases, with 19 bases left in between. CDR3 coding DNA: TGTGCCAGCAGTCAGCCCCGGGACAAAGCCGCGAACACCGGGGAGCTGTTTTTT. Translation gives CASSQPRDKAANTGELFF.

This chain joins TRBV27 and TRBJ1-1; maybe TRBD1 (5 bases). The CDR3 is 16 amino acids. Trimming took off 4 bases at V and 4 bases at J, with 19 bases between the two ends. CDR1 MNHEY and CDR2 SMNVEV come from the germline V gene (reference sequence). The chain's CDR3 is CASSSQGLTWGTEAFF. In DNA, the CDR3 is TGTGCCAGCAGTTCCCAGGGACTCACATGGGGCACTGAAGCTTTCTTT.

The chain has TRBV28 and TRBJ2-7; 9 bases match TRBD1. Looked up from germline, CDR1 is MDHEN and CDR2 is SYDVKM. After removal of 4 bases from V and 5 bases from J, the junction contained 6 bases not matched to a gene. There are 14 residues in the CDR3. CDR3 loop: CASSSGDRVHEQYF. The CDR3 nucleotides are TGTGCCAGCAGTTCGGGGGACAGGGTACACGAGCAGTACTTC.

The V gene is TRBV4-2, the J gene TRBJ1-6, with a tentative D call TRBD1 (6 bases). Trimming pared 4 bases from V and 7 bases from J, leaving 14 bases between. Germline CDR1 reads LGHNA; CDR2 reads YNFKEQ. This CDR3 spans 15 amino acids. The CDR3 region is CASSPQTQGNSPLHF. The CDR3 DNA is TGTGCCAGCAGCCCCCAGACTCAGGGGAATTCACCCCTCCACTTT.

This clone was counted only a few times. The rearrangement joins TRBV2 to TRBJ2-3, with TRBD2 as a possible D gene (6 bases). The CDR3 has 13 residues. CDR1 and CDR2 from the germline V gene are SNHLY and FYNNEI. V gave up 4 bases and J gave up 4 bases, with 9 bases separating them. Here the CDR3 reads CASSVRDSDTQYF. The DNA of the CDR3 is TGTGCCAGCAGTGTACGGGACTCAGATACGCAGTATTTT.

The DNA of the CDR3 is TGTGCCAGCTCCCCCGGTAAGACTTCCCAAGAGACCCAGTACTTC. It translates to CASSPGKTSQETQYF. V usage is TRBV27 and J usage is TRBJ2-5; D ambiguous. Germline CDR1 is MNHEY and CDR2 is SMNVEV (reference sequence). The germline V and J ends were trimmed by 8 bases and 1 base, with 17 bases remaining between them. This CDR3 region has 15 residues.

J is TRBJ2-7 and V is TRBV4-2; D is uncertain. Germline CDR1 and CDR2: LGHNA and YNFKEQ. The CDR3 contains 14 residues. Trimming removed 0 bases from V and 7 bases from J, with 13 bases in between. The CDR3 loop is CASSQDRAMGEQYF. The CDR3 DNA follows: TGTGCCAGCAGCCAAGATAGGGCCATGGGGGAGCAGTACTTC.

The V and J genes are TRBV10-3 and TRBJ1-2; 7 bases align to TRBD1. The CDR3 runs to 17 residues. J lost 3 bases, V lost 3 bases, and 13 bases had no gene match. The V gene's germline CDR1 is ENHRY and CDR2 SYGVKD. CDR3: CAISDPGGPDTDYGYTF. The CDR3 bases are TGTGCCATCAGTGACCCAGGGGGGCCGGACACCGACTATGGCTACACCTTC.

As for this clone: Distinct nucleotide sequences in the sample also encode this CDR3. This chain uses TRBV5-1 with TRBJ2-7; D is unclear. V lost 0 bases to trimming and J lost 0 bases, with 7 bases between them. The length of the CDR3 is 14 residues. Germline CDR1 SGHRS, CDR2 YFSETQ. The CDR3: CASSLEGSSYEQYF. CDR3 nucleotides: TGCGCCAGCAGCTTGGAAGGGTCCTCCTACGAGCAGTACTTC.

This clone has just one count. This chain connects TRBV6-1 to TRBJ2-7; tentatively, D is TRBD1 (5 bases). CDR1 is MNHNS and CDR2 is SASEGT in the germline V gene. The CDR3 extends over 16 amino acids. Trimming left V 3 bases short and J 0 bases short, with 15 bases between. CDR3 loop: CASSEVFTGFSYEQYF. The CDR3 nucleotides read TGTGCCAGCAGTGAGGTTTTTACAGGCTTCTCCTACGAGCAGTACTTC.

The chain recombines TRBV12-5 with TRBJ2-6, with TRBD1 as a possible D gene (5 bases). The CDR3 has 18 amino acids. Per the germline V gene, CDR1 is LGHNT and CDR2 is FRNRAP. The V end lost 5 bases, the J end lost 5 bases, and 22 bases lay between the germline ends. The chain's CDR3 is CASGEENAGQSRANVLTF. The CDR3 DNA is TGTGCTAGTGGTGAGGAAAATGCAGGACAAAGTCGGGCCAACGTCCTGACTTTC.

This chain uses TRBV7-9 with TRBJ2-1; 12 nucleotides line up with TRBD2. V gave up 1 base and J gave up 9 bases; unmatched junction bases: 4. Germline assignment: CDR1 SEHNR and CDR2 FQNEAQ (reference sequence). CDR3 length equals 15 residues. The DNA for the CDR3 is TGTGCCAGCAGCTTAGGACTAGCGGGGGAGGGTGAGCAGTTCTTC. This codes for CASSLGLAGEGEQFF.

This chain links TRBV10-1 with TRBJ1-4, with 7 bases lining up with TRBD1. Germline assignment: CDR1 WNHNN and CDR2 SYGVQD (reference sequence). The CDR3 is made up of 17 amino acids. The trim removed 9 bases at V and 4 bases at J, leaving 17 bases unmatched. The CDR3 region has the DNA TGCGCCAGTTGGGCCCTTATGACAGGGAGAGATAATGAAAAACTGTTTTTT. Encoded protein: CASWALMTGRDNEKLFF.

The chain is built from TRBV19 and TRBJ2-2; D possibly uses TRBD1 or TRBD2 (5 bases each). V dropped 3 bases and J dropped 5 bases, with 7 bases sitting between them. The CDR3 covers 13 residues. Germline V lookup: CDR1 LNHDA, CDR2 SQIVND (reference sequence). The DNA of the CDR3 is TGTGCCAGTAGTATTGGGGGTACCGGGGAGCTGTTTTTT. Its translation: CASSIGGTGELFF.

The chain carries TRBV6-1 and TRBJ1-3; a weak D match, TRBD1 (6 bases). Trimming cost V 7 bases and J 6 bases, with 16 bases left between them. The germline CDR1 and CDR2 sequences are MNHNS and SASEGT. The CDR3 is made up of 14 amino acids. The CDR3, as DNA: TGTGCCAGCACCCCCAGGGGACGTGAAAACACCATATATTTT. Translation gives CASTPRGRENTIYF.

This clone was observed a handful of times. The chain is built from TRBV6-5 and TRBJ1-2; TRBD1 might be the D (6 bases). CDR1 and CDR2 (germline): MNHEY, SVGAGI. V lost 4 bases to trimming and J lost 2 bases, with 11 bases between them. The CDR3 loop spans 14 amino acids. The CDR3 protein is CASSSGQSNYGYTF. The DNA for the CDR3 is TGTGCCAGCAGTTCTGGACAGAGCAACTATGGCTACACCTTC.

V usage is TRBV28 and J usage is TRBJ2-1; D is undetermined. Trimming stripped 3 bases from V and 4 bases from J, with 10 bases between. This CDR3 comprises 14 residues. Germline CDR1 MDHEN, CDR2 SYDVKM. The CDR3 sequence: CASSFPPRYNEQFF. In nucleotides, the CDR3 is TGTGCCAGCAGTTTCCCCCCCCGGTACAATGAGCAGTTCTTC.

This CDR3 reads CASSSQGNTIYF. CDR3 sequence (DNA): TGTGCCAGCAGCTCACAGGGAAACACCATATATTTT. The chain couples TRBV7-6 to TRBJ1-3; no definite D call. The CDR3 sequence is 12 residues long. Germline V lookup: CDR1 SGHVS, CDR2 FNYEAQ. V lost 4 bases and J lost 4, with 5 bases in between.

The chain links TRBV27 to TRBJ2-5, with TRBD1 matching 7 bases. The CDR3 has 16 residues. CDR1 and CDR2 from the germline V gene are MNHEY and SMNVEV (reference sequence). The ends lost 4 bases at V and 4 bases at J; junction bases unmatched: 12. Here the CDR3 DNA reads TGTGCCAGCAGTTCGGACAGGCAAGGCGTTCGAGAGACCCAGTACTTC. Its translation is CASSSDRQGVRETQYF.

The chain uses TRBV19 and TRBJ2-7, with D uncertain. Trimming took off 5 bases at V and 3 bases at J, with 17 bases between the two ends. The CDR3 runs to 15 residues. Germline V CDR1 and CDR2: LNHDA, SQIVND (reference sequence). For the CDR3, the DNA is TGTGCCAGTAGTCCTACCGGACCAAACCTCTACGAGCAGTACTTC. Protein product: CASSPTGPNLYEQYF.

The J gene is TRBJ2-3, the V gene TRBV5-1, with D hard to call. The CDR3 length is 12 residues. The germline V gene has CDR1 SGHRS and CDR2 YFSETQ. Trimming pared 4 bases from V and 8 bases from J, leaving 11 bases between. This chain's CDR3 is CASSEPMGTQYF. The CDR3 bases are TGCGCCAGCAGCGAGCCGATGGGTACGCAGTATTTT.

The V call is TRBV10-2, the J call TRBJ1-6; D is possibly TRBD1 (5 bases). Per the germline V gene, CDR1 is WSHSY and CDR2 is SAAADI. V was pared by 10 bases and J by 0 bases, with 22 bases between. The CDR3 sequence is 18 residues long. CDR3 in amino acids: CATKNAGPMSSYNSPLHF. In nucleotides, the CDR3 is TGCGCCACCAAGAACGCGGGACCGATGAGCTCCTATAATTCACCCCTCCACTTT.